The T cell receptor beta chain under discussion was sequenced for a study of tumor and adjacent non-tumor tissue in lung cancer. The library came from three nested PCR rounds adapted from ARM-PCR protocols. In TCRdb, the multiplex PCR reads were re-called with MiXCR into one record per CDR3 protein. The sample holds some 100,000 distinct CDR3 sequences, under 65% seen once. Germline V CDR1 and CDR2: SGHAT, FQDESV (reference sequence). The CDR3 sequence is 15 residues long. Notes on this clonotype: A read error may produce the germline difference seen at one junction end.

This sample's RNA came from whole unsorted tissue. The normal lung tissue was taken more than 3 cm from the tumor edge. The chain has TRBV11-1 and TRBJ2-7; D is perhaps TRBD2 (5 bases). Source material: distant non-tumor lung tissue. This receptor was obtained from a man between 60 and 75 years old with non-small cell lung cancer. The CDR3 is CANSLLKGTLREQYF. The CDR3 coding sequence is TGTGCCAACAGCTTACTAAAGGGCACTTTGAGGGAGCAATACTTC.